This is a list of T cell receptor beta chains from one sample in a study of post-analysis software for immune sequencing data. Each CDR3 protein is one row after TCRdb ran MiXCR on the PCR reads. Of hundreds of thousands of distinct CDR3 sequences listed, 45% are singletons. Sequencing input: blood. The source is a girl aged 5-17 years with multiple sclerosis. The CDR3 runs from the conserved cysteine through the conserved F or W. Fields, in order: clone size, V gene, D gene, J gene, CDR3 protein, CDR3 DNA. The D gene is left open where the match is weak. The listing skips clone size in some rows; elsewhere it reads once, few, many or a size class.

clone_size: many; v_call: TRBV7-2; d_call: TRBD2; j_call: TRBJ2-1; cdr3_aa: CASSLALAVSYNEQFF; cdr3_nt: TGTGCCAGCAGCTTAGCACTAGCGGTCTCCTACAATGAGCAGTTCTTC
clone_size: NA; v_call: TRBV4-2; d_call: TRBD2; j_call: TRBJ2-3; cdr3_aa: CASSLRGEAGGSDTQYF; cdr3_nt: TGTGCCAGCAGCCTCCGAGGCGAAGCGGGAGGGTCAGATACGCAGTATTTT
clone_size: few; v_call: TRBV27; d_call: TRBD1; j_call: TRBJ2-7; cdr3_aa: CASSEFRDREDEQYF; cdr3_nt: TGTGCCAGCAGCGAATTCCGGGACAGGGAAGACGAGCAGTACTTC
clone_size: few; v_call: TRBV28; d_call: TRBD2; j_call: TRBJ2-3; cdr3_aa: CASSYPPLAGGDTQYF; cdr3_nt: TGTGCCAGCAGCTACCCCCCACTAGCGGGAGGGGATACGCAGTATTTT
clone_size: few; v_call: TRBV4-2; d_call: NA; j_call: TRBJ2-1; cdr3_aa: CASSPNRLSSYNEQFF; cdr3_nt: TGTGCCAGCAGCCCTAACAGGCTGAGCTCCTACAATGAGCAGTTCTTC
clone_size: NA; v_call: TRBV5-6; d_call: NA; j_call: TRBJ2-3; cdr3_aa: CASSYSGKRTDTQYF; cdr3_nt: TGTGCCAGCAGCTATTCCGGGAAACGCACAGATACGCAGTATTTT
clone_size: few; v_call: TRBV20-1; d_call: TRBD1; j_call: TRBJ2-3; cdr3_aa: CSASTGGTDTQYF; cdr3_nt: TGCAGTGCTTCGACAGGGGGGACAGATACGCAGTATTTT
clone_size: NA; v_call: TRBV6-2/TRBV6-3; d_call: NA; j_call: TRBJ2-7; cdr3_aa: CASSYSAYPAYEQYF; cdr3_nt: TGTGCCAGCAGTTACTCGGCATATCCCGCCTACGAGCAGTACTTC
clone_size: NA; v_call: TRBV7-6; d_call: NA; j_call: TRBJ2-5; cdr3_aa: CASSLGGYERYF; cdr3_nt: TGTGCCAGCAGCTTAGGAGGATACGAGCGGTACTTC
clone_size: NA; v_call: TRBV7-9; d_call: TRBD1; j_call: TRBJ2-7; cdr3_aa: CASSLLPGQLVYEQYF; cdr3_nt: TGTGCCAGCAGCTTGCTACCGGGACAGCTGGTCTACGAGCAGTACTTC
clone_size: NA; v_call: TRBV9; d_call: NA; j_call: TRBJ1-1; cdr3_aa: CASSNWGPTEAFF; cdr3_nt: TGTGCCAGCAGCAACTGGGGGCCCACTGAAGCTTTCTTT
clone_size: NA; v_call: TRBV7-2; d_call: NA; j_call: TRBJ1-2; cdr3_aa: CASSSTQGRGYTF; cdr3_nt: TGTGCCAGCAGCTCAACCCAAGGACGCGGCTACACCTTC
clone_size: NA; v_call: TRBV25-1; d_call: NA; j_call: TRBJ1-5; cdr3_aa: CASSEYYNQPQHF; cdr3_nt: TGTGCCAGCAGTGAATACTACAATCAGCCCCAGCATTTT
clone_size: NA; v_call: TRBV20-1; d_call: NA; j_call: TRBJ2-1; cdr3_aa: CSATPTLRSYNEQFF; cdr3_nt: TGCAGTGCTACGCCGACTCTACGCTCCTACAATGAGCAGTTCTTC
clone_size: NA; v_call: TRBV10-3; d_call: TRBD2; j_call: TRBJ2-3; cdr3_aa: CAISGAGGTDTQYF; cdr3_nt: TGTGCCATCAGTGGGGCGGGAGGGACAGATACGCAGTATTTT
clone_size: many; v_call: TRBV13; d_call: TRBD1; j_call: TRBJ1-2; cdr3_aa: CASSPRGHVDGYTF; cdr3_nt: TGTGCCAGCAGCCCTAGGGGGCACGTGGATGGCTACACCTTC
clone_size: once; v_call: TRBV11-3; d_call: NA; j_call: TRBJ1-5; cdr3_aa: CASSCRDSNQPQHF; cdr3_nt: TGTGCCAGCAGCTGCCGGGACAGCAATCAGCCCCAGCATTTT
clone_size: many; v_call: TRBV29-1; d_call: NA; j_call: TRBJ2-1; cdr3_aa: CSVENRFGKGLYNEQFF; cdr3_nt: TGCAGCGTTGAAAATCGGTTCGGGAAGGGGCTATACAATGAGCAGTTCTTC
clone_size: NA; v_call: TRBV20-1; d_call: NA; j_call: TRBJ1-2; cdr3_aa: CSARDRRTEVYGYTF; cdr3_nt: TGCAGTGCTAGAGATCGGAGGACAGAAGTCTATGGCTACACCTTC
clone_size: NA; v_call: TRBV10-3; d_call: TRBD1; j_call: TRBJ2-1; cdr3_aa: CASGRGTGDEQFF; cdr3_nt: TGTGCCAGTGGCCGCGGGACAGGGGATGAGCAGTTCTTC
clone_size: NA; v_call: TRBV6-5; d_call: NA; j_call: TRBJ1-4; cdr3_aa: CASSYSIAGQGNEKLFF; cdr3_nt: TGTGCCAGCAGTTACTCGATCGCAGGCCAGGGGAATGAAAAACTGTTTTTT
clone_size: few; v_call: TRBV24-1; d_call: TRBD1; j_call: TRBJ2-5; cdr3_aa: CATEDREEEQYF; cdr3_nt: TGTGCCACCGAAGACAGGGAAGAAGAGCAGTACTTC
clone_size: few; v_call: TRBV24-1; d_call: NA; j_call: TRBJ2-1; cdr3_aa: CATSDLGKAYNEQFF; cdr3_nt: TGTGCCACCAGTGATTTGGGGAAGGCCTACAATGAGCAGTTCTTC
clone_size: few; v_call: TRBV29-1; d_call: TRBD2; j_call: TRBJ2-5; cdr3_aa: CSVPTRGGGETQYF; cdr3_nt: TGCAGCGTCCCCACTAGGGGCGGGGGAGAGACCCAGTACTTC
clone_size: NA; v_call: TRBV29-1; d_call: NA; j_call: TRBJ2-3; cdr3_aa: CSFGTDTQYF; cdr3_nt: TGCAGCTTCGGAACAGATACGCAGTATTTT
clone_size: once; v_call: TRBV15; d_call: NA; j_call: TRBJ1-1; cdr3_aa: CATSRTTGIDEAFF; cdr3_nt: TGTGCCACCAGCAGGACGACAGGAATCGATGAAGCTTTCTTT
clone_size: NA; v_call: TRBV6-5; d_call: NA; j_call: TRBJ1-6; cdr3_aa: CAGSQGLNGALHF; cdr3_nt: TGTGCCGGCAGTCAGGGCCTTAACGGAGCCCTCCACTTT
clone_size: NA; v_call: TRBV20-1; d_call: TRBD2; j_call: TRBJ2-5; cdr3_aa: CSAVSLTSVETQYF; cdr3_nt: TGCAGTGCCGTGTCCCTGACTAGCGTAGAGACCCAGTACTTC
clone_size: NA; v_call: TRBV9; d_call: TRBD2; j_call: TRBJ2-7; cdr3_aa: CASSAGLAEHNEQYF; cdr3_nt: TGTGCCAGCAGCGCTGGACTAGCGGAACACAATGAGCAGTACTTC